The clone carrying this TCR beta chain was seen just once. This entry comes from a study of control samples from healthy donors and cancer patients. The V gene lost 4 bases and the J gene lost 4 bases, with 18 bases spanning the gap. This CDR3 comprises 16 residues. The germline V gene has CDR1 SGHRS and CDR2 YFSETQ. TCRdb's copy holds only in-frame clones and misses some; the assay was immunoSEQ multiplex PCR. Here the sample spans about 86,000 clones, roughly 93% being singletons. The chain has TRBV5-1 and TRBJ2-1, with D perhaps matching TRBD2 (6 bases). Sequencing was done on a sample of blood. This sequence originates from a woman in her 30s in good health. In nucleotides, the CDR3 is TGCGCCAGCAGCCAGGAGGGCGTATTCCCATACAATGAGCAGTTCTTC. Amino acid sequence: CASSQEGVFPYNEQFF. Looking up the rest from reference TRBV5-1 and TRBJ2-1 gives the full variable domain: KAGVTQTPRYLIKTRGQQVTLSCSPISGHRSVSWYQQTPGQGLQFLFEYFSETQRNKGNFPGRFSGRQFSNSRSEMNVSTLELGDSALYLCASSQEGVFPYNEQFFGPGTRLTVL.